The sequence of this T cell receptor beta chain was determined in a study of T cell clusters in autoimmune cytopenias (dated by TCRdb to between 2017 and 2020). Describing the broader study: Among healthy donor controls, the mean age was approximately 52 years, the median age was roughly 60 years, and 22 of 43 were female. Per sample, TRB sequencing gave a median depth of roughly 52,000 reads and a median of approximately 2,500 distinct TRB clonotypes. For primary cytopenia the controls were 20 to 30 age-matched healthy donors, whereas for secondary cytopenia the controls were 11 to 15 age-matched CLL patients. Repertoires from autoimmune hepatitis patients were compared with those of about 20 healthy donors matched for age and sex. Alongside healthy, CLL and autoimmune hepatitis controls, autoimmune cytopenia patients had their peripheral blood TRB and IGH repertoires sequenced at active disease and again during treatment follow-up. The goal of the study was to determine whether autoimmune cytopenia patients have a disease-specific immune repertoire signature that could serve as a blood-based biomarker.

Multiplex PCR with a touch-down protocol amplified TRB rearrangements, with the TRB-A and TRB-B primer pools combined in a single tube. Illumina adapters and sample indices were added to the amplicons through two consecutive PCR reactions performed with Phusion HS II polymerase. The amplicons were purified from gel with the NucleoSpin Gel and PCR Clean-up kit, after which the amplicons were quantified by Qubit and checked for quality on an Agilent 2100 Bioanalyzer. Libraries were sequenced on an Illumina MiSeq using 600-cycle, single-indexed, paired-end runs. The authors' pipeline ran thus. TRB reads were aligned and assembled with MiXCR version 2.1.12 using the default MiXCR reference library. A clone was defined by each unique CDR3 nucleotide sequence, and analysis was restricted to productive sequences with at least two reads. Repertoire diversity was assessed by alpha-parameterized diversity profiles (alpha 0 to 5), including Shannon (alpha 1) and Simpson (alpha 2) indices, computed with an R script. Combinatorial TRB VJ usage was computed with the tcR package and compared between cohorts by principal component analysis with ade4. GLIPH was used to cluster TCRbeta CDR3s in pairs of cohorts matched for age and read depth, and a Wilcoxon test was used to compare cluster frequencies. Reads reprocessed by TCRdb are summarized as one entry per CDR3 protein sequence, and DNA is absent. Clone size and V and J calls follow TCRdb, not the original study. The sample's own table lists roughly 10,000 distinct CDR3 sequences. 30% to 40% of the sample is taken by the ten largest.

Regarding this clonotype: This clone's antigen is unknown.

Per sample, about 250 ng of peripheral blood genomic DNA, approximately 41,000 genome equivalents, was used for TRB amplification. The CDR3 runs 14 amino acids, cysteine and phenylalanine included. No DNA appears here. Findings and caveats that apply to the study as a whole: The GLIPH analysis suggested a lack of physiological T cell clusters in primary autoimmune cytopenia patients, since a few dozen clusters were exclusive to healthy donors whereas over 15 were exclusive to patients. The T cell clusters were defined only in silico, and the functional role of the clusters still needed to be validated experimentally. Approximately 3-fold more exclusive TRB clusters were observed in healthy donors than in active autoimmune hepatitis patients, consistent with an autoimmunity-wide signature. The cluster-lack signature was not observed for secondary cytopenia versus CLL, as the signature was apparently masked by the dominant lymphoma-associated repertoire. The TRB repertoire shifts, including less even repertoires in secondary cytopenia and CLL, mostly reflected lymphoma bias and not autoimmunity.

These data are also associated with another study on T cell repertoires in aging, cancer and after chemotherapy. That second report states: Six donor age groups were covered, ranging from 30 or younger up to 70 or older, and each group contained at least three individuals. Control TCR repertoires from healthy donors were recorded across several months to years, and re-sampling revealed clear clonal overlap. In total, the full dataset held 8.9 million or so TCR reads. Compared with age-matched healthy donors, untreated patients with either hematological or solid cancers had significantly lower TCR diversity in the blood along with higher clonality. In healthy donors, the decline in TCR diversity with age was mainly explained by loss of richness, whereas in cancer patients loss of evenness was also found to contribute. Median generation probability increased over the chemotherapy interval in both cancer cohorts, suggesting repertoire reconstitution through rebound thymic output. According to the authors, the repertoire data do not allow conclusions to be drawn about immunological memory after chemotherapy. To look at immunoaging and at how T cells reconstitute after chemotherapy, the study profiled TCR beta repertoires in peripheral blood from both healthy donors and cancer patients. Alongside fewer than 100 healthy donors serving as a reference group, the cohort included 218 cancer patients, of whom about 94 had hematological cancers and more than 110 had solid cancers. MiXCR versions 2.12 and 3.0.5 were used to process the TRB sequences. Shannon diversity, evenness, clonality (one minus evenness), and alpha-parameterized diversity profiles from alpha 0 to 5 were included as repertoire metrics. The IGoR algorithm was used to calculate generation probabilities of clones in the paired pre- and post-chemotherapy samples.

Sequencing input: peripheral blood. This sequence uses TRBV12-3 or TRBV12-4 and TRBJ1-5; TCRdb's D gene call, TRBD1, goes unchecked for lack of DNA. This TCR derives from a human donor in good health. This receptor carries the CDR3 CASSLSGSNQPQHF.